The clone carrying this T cell receptor (beta chain) was counted between two and nine times. Its antigen is unknown. The junction differs from germline at one of its ends, possibly a read error. The CDR3 consists of 12 residues. Germline V gene data show CDR1 as MNHNY and CDR2 as SVGAGI (reference sequence). TCRdb recomputed calls from the 5' RACE reads with MiXCR, one row per CDR3 protein. Of hundreds of thousands of distinct CDR3 sequences in the sample, 15% to 20% were seen once. The data originate from a study of T cells after yellow fever vaccination. Study-wide background: It was SMART-Seq v4 Ultra Low Input that prepared the fractions with low cell numbers. Overall study findings and caveats: Any FACS-sorted repertoire could hold abundant clonotypes that contaminate it from the bulk population. When the response was secondary, it was weaker but reached its peak faster, day 5 versus 15. Overlap between CD4 and CD8 compartments was detected for a small share of clonotypes.

The starting material was PBMCs, obtained before the yellow fever booster vaccination. The V call is TRBV6-6, the J call TRBJ1-3; 7 positions match TRBD1. This clonotype was obtained from a man between 18 and 29 years old who received the YFV17D yellow fever vaccine. The CDR3 sequence is CASSSEDRPTRF. DNA for the CDR3: TGTGCCAGCAGTTCAGAGGACAGGCCGACCAGGTTT.